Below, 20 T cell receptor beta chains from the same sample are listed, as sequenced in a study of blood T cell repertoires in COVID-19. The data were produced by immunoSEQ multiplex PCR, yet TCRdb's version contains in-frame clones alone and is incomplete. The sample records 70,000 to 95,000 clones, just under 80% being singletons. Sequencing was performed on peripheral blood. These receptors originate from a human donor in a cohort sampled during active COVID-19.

The CDR3 DNA follows: TGTGCCAGCAAGAGGCCAGGGTGGGAACTGGAAGGGACCGGGGAGCTGTTTTTT. Residues: CASKRPGWELEGTGELFF. The V and J genes are TRBV2 and TRBJ2-2, with D possibly being TRBD1 (5 bases). The germline CDR1 and CDR2 sequences are SNHLY and FYNNEI. V dropped 7 bases and J dropped 5 bases, with 26 bases sitting between them. This CDR3 has 18 residues.

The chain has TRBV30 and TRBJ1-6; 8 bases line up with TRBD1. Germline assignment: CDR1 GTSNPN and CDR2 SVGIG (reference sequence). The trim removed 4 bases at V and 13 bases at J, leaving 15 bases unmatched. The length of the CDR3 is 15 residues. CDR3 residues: CAWTLTGAGVFPLHF. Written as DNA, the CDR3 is TGTGCCTGGACCCTGACAGGGGCCGGGGTGTTTCCCCTCCACTTT. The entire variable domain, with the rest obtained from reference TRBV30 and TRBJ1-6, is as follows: SQTIHQWPATLVQPVGSPLSLECTVEGTSNPNLYWYRQAAGRGLQLLFYSVGIGQISSEVPQNLSASRPQDRQFILSSKKLLLSDSGFYLCAWTLTGAGVFPLHFGNGTRLTVT.

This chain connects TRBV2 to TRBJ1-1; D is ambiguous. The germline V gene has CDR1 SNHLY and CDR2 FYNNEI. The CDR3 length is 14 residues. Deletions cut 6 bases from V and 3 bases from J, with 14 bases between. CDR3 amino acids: CASSRSTRDTEAFF. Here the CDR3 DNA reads TGTGCCAGCAGCCGCTCTACTAGGGACACTGAAGCTTTCTTT.

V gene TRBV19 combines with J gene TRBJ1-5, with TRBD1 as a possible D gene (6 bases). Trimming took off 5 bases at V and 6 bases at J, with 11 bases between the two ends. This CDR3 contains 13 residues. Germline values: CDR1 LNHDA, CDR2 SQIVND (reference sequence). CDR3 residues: CASSLRGGQPQHF. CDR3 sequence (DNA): TGTGCCAGTAGTCTCAGGGGTGGTCAGCCCCAGCATTTT.

This chain's CDR3 is CASSREGVNEKLFF. The CDR3 region has the DNA TGTGCCAGCAGCCGGGAGGGGGTGAATGAAAAACTGTTTTTT. The rearrangement links TRBV7-9 to TRBJ1-4, with a possible D match to TRBD1 (6 bases). This CDR3 region has 14 residues. The V end lost 5 bases, the J end lost 5 bases, and 12 bases lay between the germline ends. The germline gives CDR1 SEHNR, CDR2 FQNEAQ (reference sequence). Drawing the rest from reference TRBV7-9 and TRBJ1-4, the complete variable domain is DTGVSQNPRHKITKRGQNVTFRCDPISEHNRLYWYRQTLGQGPEFLTYFQNEAQLEKSRLLSDRFSAERPKGSFSTLEIQRTEQGDSAMYLCASSREGVNEKLFFGSGTQLSVL.

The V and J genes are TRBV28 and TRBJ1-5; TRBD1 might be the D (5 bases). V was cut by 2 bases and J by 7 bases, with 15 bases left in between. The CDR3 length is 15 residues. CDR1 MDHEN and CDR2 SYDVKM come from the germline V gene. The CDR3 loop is CASSLSPGNGQPQHF. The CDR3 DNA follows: TGTGCCAGCAGTTTAAGTCCAGGGAACGGCCAGCCCCAGCATTTT. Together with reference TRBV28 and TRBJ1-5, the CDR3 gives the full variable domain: DVKVTQSSRYLVKRTGEKVFLECVQDMDHENMFWYRQDPGLGLRLIYFSYDVKMKEKGDIPEGYSVSREKKERFSLILESASTNQTSMYLCASSLSPGNGQPQHFGDGTRLSIL.

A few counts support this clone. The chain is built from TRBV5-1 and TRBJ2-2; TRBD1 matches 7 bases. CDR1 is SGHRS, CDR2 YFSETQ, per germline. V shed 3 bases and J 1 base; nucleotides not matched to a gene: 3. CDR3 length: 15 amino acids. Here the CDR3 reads CASSSGTENTGELFF. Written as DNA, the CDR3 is TGCGCCAGCAGCTCCGGGACAGAGAACACCGGGGAGCTGTTTTTT. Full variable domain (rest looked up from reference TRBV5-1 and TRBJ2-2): KAGVTQTPRYLIKTRGQQVTLSCSPISGHRSVSWYQQTPGQGLQFLFEYFSETQRNKGNFPGRFSGRQFSNSRSEMNVSTLELGDSALYLCASSSGTENTGELFFGEGSRLTVL.

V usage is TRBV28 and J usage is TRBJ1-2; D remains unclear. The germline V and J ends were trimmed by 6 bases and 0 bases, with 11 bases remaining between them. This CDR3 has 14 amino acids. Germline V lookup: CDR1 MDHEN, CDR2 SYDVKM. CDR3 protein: CASSPPIANYGYTF. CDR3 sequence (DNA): TGTGCCAGCAGCCCCCCGATAGCTAACTATGGCTACACCTTC.

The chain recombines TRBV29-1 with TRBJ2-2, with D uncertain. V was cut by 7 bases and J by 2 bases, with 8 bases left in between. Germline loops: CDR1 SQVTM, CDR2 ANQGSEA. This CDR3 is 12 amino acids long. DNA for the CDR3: TGCAGCGGGGGTAGTAACACCGGGGAGCTGTTTTTT. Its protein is CSGGSNTGELFF.

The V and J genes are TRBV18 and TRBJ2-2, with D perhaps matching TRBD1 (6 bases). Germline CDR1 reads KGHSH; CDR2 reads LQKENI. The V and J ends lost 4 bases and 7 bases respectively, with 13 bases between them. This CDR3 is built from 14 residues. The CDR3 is CASSLNRAGGELFF. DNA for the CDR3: TGTGCCAGCTCACTTAACAGGGCTGGCGGGGAGCTGTTTTTT.

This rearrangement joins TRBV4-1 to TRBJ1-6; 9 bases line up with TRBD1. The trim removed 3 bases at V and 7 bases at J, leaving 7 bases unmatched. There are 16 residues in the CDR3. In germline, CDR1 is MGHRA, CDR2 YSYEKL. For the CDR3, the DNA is TGCGCCAGCAGCCAGCTTCCCGGGACAGGGAATTCACCCCTCCACTTT. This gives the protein CASSQLPGTGNSPLHF.

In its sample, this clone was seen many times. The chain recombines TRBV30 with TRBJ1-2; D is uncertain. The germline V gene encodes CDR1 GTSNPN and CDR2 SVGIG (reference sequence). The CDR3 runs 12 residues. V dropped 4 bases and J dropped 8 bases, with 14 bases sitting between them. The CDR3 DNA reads TGTGCCTGGATTCGTTACCAGAGGGGCTACACCTTC. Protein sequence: CAWIRYQRGYTF.

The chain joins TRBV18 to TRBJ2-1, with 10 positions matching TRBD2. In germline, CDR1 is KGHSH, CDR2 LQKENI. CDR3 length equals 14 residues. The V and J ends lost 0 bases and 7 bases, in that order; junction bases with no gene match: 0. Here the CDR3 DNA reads TGTGCCAGCTCACCACCGGGACTAGCGAATGAGCAGTTCTTC. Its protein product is CASSPPGLANEQFF.

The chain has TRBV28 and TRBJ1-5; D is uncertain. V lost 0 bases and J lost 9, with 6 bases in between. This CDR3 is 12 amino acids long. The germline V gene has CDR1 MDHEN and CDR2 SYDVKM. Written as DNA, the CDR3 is TGTGCCAGCAGTTTATGGAGCGGGCCCCAGCATTTT. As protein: CASSLWSGPQHF.

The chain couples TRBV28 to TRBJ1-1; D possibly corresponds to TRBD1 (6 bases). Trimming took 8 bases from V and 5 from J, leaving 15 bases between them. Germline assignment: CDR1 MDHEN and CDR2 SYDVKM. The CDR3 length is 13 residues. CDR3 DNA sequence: TGTGCCAGCCATAGGATGGGGGCGACTGAAGCTTTCTTT. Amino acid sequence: CASHRMGATEAFF. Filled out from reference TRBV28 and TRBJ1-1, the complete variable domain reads DVKVTQSSRYLVKRTGEKVFLECVQDMDHENMFWYRQDPGLGLRLIYFSYDVKMKEKGDIPEGYSVSREKKERFSLILESASTNQTSMYLCASHRMGATEAFFGQGTRLTVV.

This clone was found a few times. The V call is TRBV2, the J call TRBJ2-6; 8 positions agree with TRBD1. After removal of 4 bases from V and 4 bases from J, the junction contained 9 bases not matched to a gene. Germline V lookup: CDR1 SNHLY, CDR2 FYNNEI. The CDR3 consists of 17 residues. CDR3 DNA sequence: TGTGCCAGCAGTGGGTCCCGGGACAGGTCCGGGGCCAACGTCCTGACTTTC. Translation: CASSGSRDRSGANVLTF.

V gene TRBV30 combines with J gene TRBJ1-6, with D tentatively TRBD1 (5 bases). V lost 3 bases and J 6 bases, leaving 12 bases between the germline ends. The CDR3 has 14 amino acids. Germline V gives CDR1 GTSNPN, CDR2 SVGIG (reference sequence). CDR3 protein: CAWSGGRGNSPLHF. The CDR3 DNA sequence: TGTGCCTGGAGCGGGGGAAGGGGTAATTCACCCCTCCACTTT.

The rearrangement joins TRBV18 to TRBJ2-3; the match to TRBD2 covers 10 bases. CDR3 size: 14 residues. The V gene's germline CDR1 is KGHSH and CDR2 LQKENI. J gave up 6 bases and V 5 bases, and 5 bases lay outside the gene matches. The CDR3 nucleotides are TGTGCCAGCTCATCTAGCGGGAGAAGGGATACGCAGTATTTT. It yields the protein CASSSSGRRDTQYF.

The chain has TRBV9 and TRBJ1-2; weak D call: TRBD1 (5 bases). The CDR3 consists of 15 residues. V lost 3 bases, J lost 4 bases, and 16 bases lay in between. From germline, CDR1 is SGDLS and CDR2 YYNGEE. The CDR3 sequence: CASSAPGPGGYGYTF. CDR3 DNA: TGTGCCAGCAGCGCCCCGGGACCCGGGGGCTATGGCTACACCTTC.

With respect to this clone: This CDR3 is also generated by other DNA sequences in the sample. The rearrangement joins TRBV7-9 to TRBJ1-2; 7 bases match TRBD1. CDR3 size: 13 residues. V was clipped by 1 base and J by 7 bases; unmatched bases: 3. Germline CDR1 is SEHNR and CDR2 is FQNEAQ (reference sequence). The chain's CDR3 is CASSLGQGGGYTF. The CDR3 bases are TGTGCCAGCAGCTTAGGACAGGGAGGTGGCTACACCTTC.